This T cell receptor beta chain was captured in a study of cytomegalovirus exposure and HLA in healthy donors. Study details: Approximately 80 million unique TCRs from HLA-typed donors were held in an early data release.

Germline values: CDR1 SGDLS, CDR2 YYNGEE. This CDR3 has 16 amino acids. V dropped 3 bases and J dropped 2; count of bases not matched to a gene: 8. Primers included in the PCR were 60 Vbeta and 13 Jbeta primers. Produced via immunoSEQ multiplex PCR; TCRdb's table is partial and in-frame only. The table lists 150,000 to 200,000 clones, around 76% of them singletons. Regarding this clone: Its antigen is still unknown.

Study outcomes and limitations: In an earlier analysis, in roughly 580 donors, most V segments appeared productive either ~87% or ~30% of the time. Later, an analysis showed that TCR beta chains associated with HLA were more clonally expanded than others that were equally common.

This TCR was recovered from a female donor in good health and CMV-seronegative. Material: PBMCs. This chain connects TRBV9 to TRBJ2-1; 7 bases fit TRBD2. For the CDR3, the DNA is TGTGCCAGCAGCGCCCCCAGCGGGGCGACCTACAATGAGCAGTTCTTC. It is translated as CASSAPSGATYNEQFF.